The entry below gives a single T cell receptor (beta chain) sequence along with its context. The antigen is not known. This same CDR3 is encoded by further DNA sequences in the sample. Trimming removed 0 bases from V and 2 bases from J, with 5 bases in between. The CDR3 covers 13 residues. The germline CDR1 and CDR2 sequences are SGHRS and YFSETQ. This specimen belongs to a study of beta chain features in type 1 diabetes. Study-wide findings and caveats: cDNA sequencing could over-represent cells with high TCR expression. TCRB CDR3s from Type 1 diabetes patients were moderately but significantly shorter in all four CD4+ subsets.

cDNA synthesis used the whole RNA isolate, giving expressed TCRB sequences. Here immunoSEQ multiplex PCR was the method, and the copy in TCRdb shows in-frame clones only, minus some. The sample has hundreds of thousands of clones; about 14% are singletons. What was sequenced was naive CD4+ T cells from blood. This sequence was found in a man younger than 30 with type 1 diabetes. The chain combines TRBV5-1 with TRBJ1-1; D not certain. The CDR3 region has the DNA TGCGCCAGCAGCTTGGAGGTAAACACTGAAGCTTTCTTT. Translating gives CASSLEVNTEAFF.